Included here is one T cell receptor (beta chain) sequence, with context. Its antigen remains unidentified. This entry belongs to a study of shared clonotypes between healthy human individuals. The wider study: Used for every donor were three CD4 naive, three CD4 memory, two CD8 naive and one CD8 memory plate. Findings of the study overall: Generally, estimated richness proved larger in naive subsets than it did in memory subsets.

Original processing methods: ImmunoSEQ only sent back junction sequences with no quality scores, so filtering was done differently. Sequencing used immunoSEQ multiplex PCR; TCRdb keeps in-frame clones, though not all of them. That table supplies the V and J calls and clone size; D and trimming were determined from the DNA. The sample has approximately 980,000 clones, about three quarters seen once. The TCR originated in a man aged 18 to 29 in good health. The specimen sequenced was memory CD4+ T cells sorted from blood. Regarding subset: CD45RA-negative fraction.

In DNA form, the CDR3 reads TGTGCCAGTAGTTTAACAGGGGGCTCCTACGAGCAGTACTTC. As protein: CASSLTGGSYEQYF. This sequence joins TRBV19 and TRBJ2-7; TRBD1 matches 8 bases. Trimming at V came to 5 bases and at J to 0 bases, leaving 3 bases not matched to a gene. The CDR3 contains 14 residues. Per the germline V gene, CDR1 is LNHDA and CDR2 is SQIVND (reference sequence).